This TCR beta chain was recovered during a study of control samples from healthy donors and cancer patients. Trimming at V came to 4 bases and at J to 4 bases, leaving 5 bases not matched to a gene. The CDR3 is 15 residues long. CDR1 SGHRS and CDR2 YFSETQ come from the germline V gene. This clone was detected only once. Some clones are missing from TCRdb's copy, which holds only in-frame ones; the method was immunoSEQ multiplex PCR. The sample lists tens of thousands of clones; roughly 91% were seen once. The gene calls are TRBV5-1 and TRBJ2-3; 11 bases are shared with TRBD2. This TCR derives from a man in his fifties with lung cancer. The sequenced sample was PBMCs. CDR3 sequence (DNA): TGCGCCAGCAGCGTTAGCGGGGGGGCTGCAGATACGCAGTATTTT. Translated: CASSVSGGAADTQYF.